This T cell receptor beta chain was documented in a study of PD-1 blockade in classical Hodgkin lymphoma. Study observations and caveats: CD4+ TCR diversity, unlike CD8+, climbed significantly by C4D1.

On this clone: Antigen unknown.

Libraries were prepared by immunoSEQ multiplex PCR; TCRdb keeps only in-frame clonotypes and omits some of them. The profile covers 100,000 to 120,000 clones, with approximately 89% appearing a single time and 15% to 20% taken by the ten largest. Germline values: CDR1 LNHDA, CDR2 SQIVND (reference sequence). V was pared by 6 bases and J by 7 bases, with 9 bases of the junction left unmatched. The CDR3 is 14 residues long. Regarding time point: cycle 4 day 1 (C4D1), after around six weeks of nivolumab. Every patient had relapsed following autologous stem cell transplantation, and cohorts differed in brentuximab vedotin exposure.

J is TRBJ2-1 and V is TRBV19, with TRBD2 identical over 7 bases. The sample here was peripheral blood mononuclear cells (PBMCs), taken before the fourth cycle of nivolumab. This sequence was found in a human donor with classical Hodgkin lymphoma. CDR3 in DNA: TGTGCCAGTAGGTTTACGGGGGGTAATAATGAGCAGTTCTTC. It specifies CASRFTGGNNEQFF. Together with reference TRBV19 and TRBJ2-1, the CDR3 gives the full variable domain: DGGITQSPKYLFRKEGQNVTLSCEQNLNHDAMYWYRQDPGQGLRLIYYSQIVNDFQKGDIAEGYSVSREKKESFPLTVTSAQKNPTAFYLCASRFTGGNNEQFFGPGTRLTVL.